This TCR beta chain was identified during a study of OX40 agonist ivuxolimab in advanced cancers. CDR1 SGHDT and CDR2 YYEEEE come from the germline V gene. The CDR3 runs to 15 residues. J gave up 3 bases and V 4 bases, and 4 bases lay outside the gene matches. Libraries were prepared by immunoSEQ multiplex PCR; TCRdb keeps only in-frame clonotypes and omits some of them. The sample includes 45,000 to 65,000 clones, more than 80% seen only once; the top ten take around 9.9%. The sequences come from CD4+ or CD8+ T cells sorted from blood, collected in a trial of the OX40 agonist ivuxolimab. This receptor was obtained from an adult with an advanced solid tumor such as melanoma, head and neck, liver or kidney cancer. The chain has TRBV5-6 and TRBJ1-6; 7 bases are a match to TRBD1. In DNA, the CDR3 is TGTGCCAGCAGCGACGGACAGGTCTATAATTCACCCCTCCACTTT. This codes for CASSDGQVYNSPLHF.